This T cell receptor (beta chain) is drawn from a study of T cells in Graves' hyperthyroidism and ophthalmopathy. Study observations and caveats: Among clonotypes expanded in thyroid above 0.001, most were also found in blood.

Hyperthyroidism had been newly diagnosed in patients aged 18 to 65, and its duration was under 2 months. Lactation, pregnancy, other autoimmune disease or uncontrolled infection led to exclusion of patients. Cells are PBMCs isolated from about 10 ml of fresh blood. As for this clonotype: Its antigen is undetermined. This is likely a read error, given that the CDR3 carries no conserved phenylalanine or tryptophan at its end.

The CDR3 sequence is 14 residues long. Germline CDR1 and CDR2: LNHDA and SQIVND (reference sequence). With 4 bases clipped from V and 1 base from J, the junction kept 2 bases outside the gene matches. From RNA transcripts, TCR beta CDR3 regions were amplified. The TCR CDR3 was amplified in a first-round RT-PCR using the HTBI primer set. TCRdb recomputed calls from the multiplex PCR reads with MiXCR, one row per CDR3 protein. The data hold approximately 100,000 distinct CDR3 sequences, with less than 55% observed a single time. The gene calls are TRBV19 and TRBJ1-2, with 8 bases lining up with TRBD1. This TCR was sampled from a middle-aged man with Graves' hyperthyroidism. Sequenced material: blood. The CDR3 sequence is CASSTGQVNYGYTL. The CDR3 DNA reads TGTGCCAGTAGTACGGGACAGGTTAACTATGGCTACACCCTC.